This T cell receptor (beta chain) derives from a study of T cells in Graves' hyperthyroidism and ophthalmopathy. Diagnoses used clinical symptoms, serum thyroxine and TRAb, thyroid ultrasound and orbital computed tomography. This clonotype was counted at least ten times. This CDR3 has 16 residues. V gave up 5 bases and J gave up 4 bases; unmatched junction bases: 7. Germline V lookup: CDR1 SGHVS, CDR2 FQNEAQ. Amplified TCR beta CDR3 regions derived from RNA transcripts. HTBI primers were used for first-round RT-PCR of the TCR CDR3. MiXCR, applied by TCRdb to the multiplex PCR reads, yields one record per CDR3 protein. The top ten clones hold approximately 33% of a sample with about 350,000 distinct CDR3 sequences, 17% of them seen once.

The sequence came from a woman in her thirties with Graves' hyperthyroidism that later progressed to Graves' ophthalmopathy. The chain carries TRBV7-8 and TRBJ2-7, with 14 bases matching TRBD2. The sequencing input was blood. The CDR3 reads CASSPGTSGSWYEQYF. In DNA form, the CDR3 reads TGTGCCAGCAGCCCCGGGACTAGCGGGAGCTGGTACGAGCAGTACTTC.